These 17 T cell receptor beta chains originate from one sample sequenced in a study of graft-versus-host responses after intestinal transplantation. There were some 200,000 CFSE-labeled responder cells plated together with some 200,000 irradiated, violet-dye-labeled stimulator cells. TCRdb's table, derived via immunoSEQ multiplex PCR, lists solely in-frame clones and lacks some. This sample yields tens of thousands of clones, of which approximately 40% are seen a single time; under 1.5% belongs to the top ten. The sample in question was alloreactive CD8+ T cells from a mixed lymphocyte reaction culture, obtained before transplantation. Subset indicated: CFSE-low proliferating T cells sorted from roughly 6-day pre-transplant mixed lymphocyte reaction (GvH or HvG direction). The receptor set was obtained from a human patient who was an organ donor for intestinal transplantation.

The chain carries TRBV6-5 and TRBJ2-7, with TRBD1 identical over 8 bases. With V trimmed by 4 bases and J by 2 bases, 4 bases remained unmatched. This CDR3 is 14 amino acids long. Germline lookup yields CDR1 MNHEY and CDR2 SVGAGI. The CDR3 nucleotides read TGTGCCAGCAGTTTCCTCAGGGGGCCCTACGAGCAGTACTTC. This gives the protein CASSFLRGPYEQYF.

The chain has TRBV6-5 and TRBJ2-2; 10 bases line up with TRBD1. From germline, CDR1 is MNHEY and CDR2 SVGAGI. V was clipped by 2 bases and J by 6 bases; unmatched bases: 3. The CDR3 length is 15 residues. CDR3 sequence (DNA): TGTGCCAGCAGTTACGTGACAGGGGGCCCCGGGGAGCTGTTTTTT. This translates into CASSYVTGGPGELFF.

This clone was seen just once. V is TRBV6-5 and J is TRBJ1-1; D ambiguous. Trimming stripped 1 base from V and 1 base from J, with 7 bases between. This CDR3 has 14 residues. Germline V gene sequence: CDR1 MNHEY, CDR2 SVGAGI. CDR3 DNA sequence: TGTGCCAGCAGTTACTTCGCAGGGAACACTGAAGCTTTCTTT. Protein sequence: CASSYFAGNTEAFF.

This clone was seen a handful of times. V gene TRBV6-5 combines with J gene TRBJ2-5, with D possibly TRBD2 on 6 matching bases. The ends were cut back, 2 bases at V and 5 bases at J, with 9 bases in the middle. CDR1 and CDR2 from the germline V gene are MNHEY and SVGAGI. This CDR3 has 13 amino acids. CDR3 sequence reads: CASSYDGGETQYF. The CDR3 bases are TGTGCCAGCAGTTACGACGGAGGGGAGACCCAGTACTTC.

The table lists this clone with a few counts. This may stem from a read error, because a much larger clone lies one nucleotide away. The CDR3 region has the DNA TGTGCCAGCAGCCAAGAATGGCGGGGAAACACTGAAGCTTTCTTT. It translates to CASSQEWRGNTEAFF. J is TRBJ1-1 and V is TRBV4-2; D ambiguous. This CDR3 is built from 15 residues. In germline, CDR1 is LGHNA, CDR2 YNFKEQ. Trimming took 0 bases from V and 2 from J, leaving 10 bases between them.

This clone was counted only a few times. The V gene is TRBV6-5, the J gene TRBJ1-3; TRBD1 might be the D (5 bases). Germline V gene sequence: CDR1 MNHEY, CDR2 SVGAGI. Trimming stripped 2 bases from V and 8 bases from J, with 10 bases between. The CDR3 runs to 13 residues. CDR3 amino acids: CASSYGLGDTIYF. In DNA form, the CDR3 reads TGTGCCAGCAGTTACGGGCTAGGGGACACCATATATTTT.

J is TRBJ2-5 and V is TRBV6-8; D is perhaps TRBD2 (5 bases). This CDR3 has 12 amino acids. CDR1 and CDR2 (germline): MNHGY, SAAAGT. The V end lost 5 bases, the J end lost 5 bases, and 9 bases lay between the germline ends. CDR3 nucleotide sequence: TGTGCCAGCAGTCGGGGATGGGAGACCCAGTACTTC. Its translation is CASSRGWETQYF.

This clone has only a few counts. The rearrangement joins TRBV9 to TRBJ2-7; 7 bases are shared with TRBD1. Looked up from germline, CDR1 is SGDLS and CDR2 is YYNGEE. This CDR3 has 15 amino acids. With 4 bases clipped from V and 2 bases from J, the junction kept 9 bases outside the gene matches. The CDR3 nucleotides are TGTGCCAGCAGCCCCTACGGGGACAGACCCTACGAGCAGTACTTC. Residues: CASSPYGDRPYEQYF.

The chain recombines TRBV21-1 with TRBJ2-3; the table's D call of TRBD2 was not tested on the DNA. TRBV21-1 is termed a pseudogene. The CDR3 totals 18 residues. CDR3 DNA sequence: TGTGCCAGCAGCAAAGCGTTTGTAGTACTAGCGGACACAGATACGCAGTATTTT. It specifies CASSKAFVVLADTDTQYF.

The rearrangement joins TRBV6-5 to TRBJ1-5, with D maybe TRBD1 (6 bases). This CDR3 spans 14 amino acids. Trimming took 5 bases from V and 3 from J, leaving 11 bases between them. Germline V gene sequence: CDR1 MNHEY, CDR2 SVGAGI. This CDR3 is CASSLQGPNQPQHF. DNA of the CDR3: TGTGCCAGCAGTCTACAGGGACCCAATCAGCCCCAGCATTTT.

This clone was counted once. The chain recombines TRBV23-1 with TRBJ2-5; TRBD1 matches 9 bases. Near its end, the DNA agrees better with TRBJ2-7, so the J call may be wrong. TRBV23-1 is flagged as an ORF with uncertain function. The CDR3 is 17 residues long. In DNA, the CDR3 is TGCGCCAGCAGTCAATTAAGGCCCAGGGGACAGGGAACCGAGCAGTACTTC. Amino acids: CASSQLRPRGQGTEQYF.

V and J are TRBV11-2 and TRBJ2-7, with TRBD1 matching 8 bases. Germline V lookup: CDR1 SGHAT, CDR2 FQNNGV. V lost 5 bases and J lost 3; bases outside the gene matches: 15. This CDR3 has 17 amino acids. CDR3 sequence: CASSTIQGGKGFYEQYF. The CDR3 bases are TGTGCCAGCAGCACTATACAGGGGGGCAAGGGGTTCTACGAGCAGTACTTC.

This clone showed up just a few times. This chain uses TRBV4-2 with TRBJ2-7; 12 nucleotides agree with TRBD2. V was pared by 5 bases and J by 4 bases, with 6 bases of the junction left unmatched. The CDR3 has 15 amino acids. Germline CDR1 is LGHNA and CDR2 is YNFKEQ. The CDR3 is CASSGGLAGSYEQYF. CDR3 sequence (DNA): TGTGCCAGCAGCGGCGGACTAGCGGGATCATACGAGCAGTACTTC.

With regard to this clone: Distinct nucleotide sequences in the sample also encode this CDR3. The CDR3 DNA sequence: TGTGCCAGCAGCCCGGGACAGACGATCCAAGAGACCCAGTACTTC. It translates to CASSPGQTIQETQYF. V gene TRBV28 combines with J gene TRBJ2-5; 7 bases line up with TRBD1. Germline CDR1 and CDR2: MDHEN and SYDVKM. Unmatched junction bases numbered 8, after V lost 6 bases and J lost 1 base. The CDR3 totals 15 residues.

In DNA, the CDR3 is TGTGCCAGCAGCTTAGGTCAGGCGAACACTGAAGCTTTCTTT. Translating it yields CASSLGQANTEAFF. The chain carries TRBV11-2 and TRBJ1-1; the D is unclear. This CDR3 spans 14 amino acids. Germline V gene sequence: CDR1 SGHAT, CDR2 FQNNGV. Trimming took off 1 base at V and 1 base at J, with 7 bases between the two ends. Based on the CDR3 plus reference TRBV11-2 and TRBJ1-1, the full variable domain is EAGVAQSPRYKIIEKRQSVAFWCNPISGHATLYWYQQILGQGPKLLIQFQNNGVVDDSQLPKDRFSAERLKGVDSTLKIQPAKLEDSAVYLCASSLGQANTEAFFGQGTRLTVV.

This clone was detected once. V is TRBV7-4 and J is TRBJ2-7; 10 positions match TRBD1. The CDR3 consists of 14 residues. Germline V lookup: CDR1 SGHVT, CDR2 SQSDAQ. J was trimmed by 5 bases and V by 5 bases; bases with no gene match: 6. The DNA for the CDR3 is TGTGCCAGCAGCCGACAGGGGGCTAGGGACGAGCAGTACTTC. Translated, it gives CASSRQGARDEQYF.

The V gene is TRBV4-2, the J gene TRBJ2-4; D is uncertain. Trimming stripped 0 bases from V and 0 bases from J, with 3 bases between. The CDR3 is 14 residues long. From germline, CDR1 is LGHNA and CDR2 YNFKEQ. For the CDR3, the DNA is TGTGCCAGCAGCCAAGATCTAGCCAAAAACATTCAGTACTTC. Its protein is CASSQDLAKNIQYF.